One and the same sample provided the 17 T cell receptor beta chains below, sequenced in a study of cytomegalovirus exposure and HLA in healthy donors. Repertoires were generated with immunoSEQ multiplex PCR, while TCRdb's copy carries only in-frame clones and drops some. The sample holds around 86,000 clones, 85% to 95% seen once. Material for sequencing was PBMCs. The source is a woman aged 25 to 39 in good health and CMV-seropositive.

The chain has TRBV16 and TRBJ2-1, with D possibly being TRBD1 (6 bases). The CDR3 is made up of 13 amino acids. Between the trimmed V and J ends, which lost 3 bases and 7 bases, there was a span of 10 bases. Germline loops: CDR1 KGHSY, CDR2 FQNENV. CDR3 amino acids: CASSQGQINEQFF. The CDR3 DNA is TGTGCCAGCAGCCAGGGACAAATAAATGAGCAGTTCTTC.

V and J are TRBV9 and TRBJ2-1; no definite D call. The CDR3 is made up of 12 amino acids. The germline V and J ends were trimmed by 0 bases and 7 bases, with 5 bases remaining between them. The germline V gene has CDR1 SGDLS and CDR2 YYNGEE. This CDR3 is CASSVVQNEQFF. CDR3 in DNA: TGTGCCAGCAGCGTAGTTCAGAATGAGCAGTTCTTC.

V gene TRBV10-2 combines with J gene TRBJ2-1, with 7 nucleotides matching TRBD2. With 1 base clipped from V and 5 bases from J, the junction kept 2 bases outside the gene matches. The CDR3 is made up of 14 amino acids. CDR1 and CDR2 (germline): WSHSY, SAAADI. CDR3 loop: CASSEWGTNNEQFF. Here the CDR3 DNA reads TGCGCCAGCAGTGAGTGGGGGACTAACAATGAGCAGTTCTTC.

V gene TRBV5-1 combines with J gene TRBJ2-7; D possibly corresponds to TRBD2 (7 bases). This CDR3 has 14 residues. Germline CDR1 SGHRS, CDR2 YFSETQ. Between the trimmed V and J ends, which lost 4 bases and 3 bases, there was a span of 14 bases. The CDR3: CASSPQGGNYEQYF. CDR3 coding DNA: TGCGCCAGCAGCCCACAGGGAGGGAACTACGAGCAGTACTTC.

V gene TRBV4-2 combines with J gene TRBJ1-1; perhaps TRBD1 as D (6 bases). V gave up 0 bases and J gave up 1 base, with 9 bases separating them. The CDR3 length is 15 residues. Germline V gene data show CDR1 as LGHNA and CDR2 as YNFKEQ. The CDR3 spells CASSQDPGANTEAFF. Written as DNA, the CDR3 is TGTGCCAGCAGCCAAGATCCAGGGGCGAACACTGAAGCTTTCTTT.

J is TRBJ2-1 and V is TRBV7-2; TRBD2 matches 8 bases. The CDR3 contains 17 residues. V trimming: 5 bases; J trimming: 10 bases; junction bases outside the gene matches: 19. Looked up from germline, CDR1 is SGHTA and CDR2 is FQGNSA. CDR3 coding DNA: TGTGCCAGCAGCCTAGTCCTCAGCGGGAGTATCTTTGGCGAGCAGTTCTTC. Residues: CASSLVLSGSIFGEQFF.

The rearrangement links TRBV5-1 to TRBJ2-1, with 10 bases that match TRBD2. Looked up from germline, CDR1 is SGHRS and CDR2 is YFSETQ. The CDR3 consists of 16 residues. Losses at the gene ends were 4 bases for V and 10 bases for J; bases not matched to a gene: 14. CDR3 sequence reads: CASSPVILAGAGEQFF. The CDR3 DNA sequence: TGCGCCAGCAGCCCGGTAATTCTAGCGGGAGCAGGGGAGCAGTTCTTC.

V usage is TRBV5-4 and J usage is TRBJ1-2; 9 nucleotides line up with TRBD1. Losses at the gene ends were 4 bases for V and 4 bases for J; bases not matched to a gene: 8. Germline assignment: CDR1 SGHNT and CDR2 YYREEE (reference sequence). This CDR3 is built from 15 residues. CDR3 protein: CASSPSGQGTYGYTF. The CDR3 DNA reads TGTGCCAGCAGCCCGTCGGGACAGGGCACCTATGGCTACACCTTC.

This chain joins TRBV11-3 and TRBJ2-1; D call uncertain. V lost 4 bases and J lost 8, with 12 bases in between. This CDR3 contains 13 residues. The germline V gene has CDR1 SGHNT and CDR2 YENEEA. In nucleotides, the CDR3 is TGTGCCAGCAGCTCGAAGTATCGGGATGAGCAGTTCTTC. Residues: CASSSKYRDEQFF.

V is TRBV18 and J is TRBJ1-2; D is unclear. The germline CDR1 and CDR2 sequences are KGHSH and LQKENI. The CDR3 has 16 residues. V was trimmed by 0 bases and J by 4 bases, leaving 15 bases between them. Here the CDR3 DNA reads TGTGCCAGCTCACCACCTAGCGTAGGCATTCCCTATGGCTACACCTTC. This sequence encodes CASSPPSVGIPYGYTF. Looking up the rest from reference TRBV18 and TRBJ1-2 gives the full variable domain: NAGVMQNPRHLVRRRGQEARLRCSPMKGHSHVYWYRQLPEEGLKFMVYLQKENIIDESGMPKERFSAEFPKEGPSILRIQQVVRGDSAAYFCASSPPSVGIPYGYTFGSGTRLTVV.

The chain is built from TRBV18 and TRBJ2-1, with 7 bases lining up with TRBD2. With 0 bases clipped from V and 5 bases from J, the junction kept 10 bases outside the gene matches. Germline CDR1 is KGHSH and CDR2 is LQKENI. The length of the CDR3 is 17 residues. CDR3 sequence: CASSPPASGVGDNEQFF. In DNA, the CDR3 is TGTGCCAGCTCACCACCGGCAAGCGGGGTAGGGGACAATGAGCAGTTCTTC.

The chain has TRBV19 and TRBJ2-1; TRBD2 matches at 7 bases. The CDR3 totals 16 residues. CDR1 and CDR2 from the germline V gene are LNHDA and SQIVND (reference sequence). V lost 5 bases to trimming and J lost 0 bases; unmatched junction nucleotides: 7. CDR3 protein: CASSLLAPSSYNEQFF. CDR3 nucleotides: TGTGCCAGTAGTTTACTAGCGCCGAGCTCCTACAATGAGCAGTTCTTC.

V is TRBV5-1 and J is TRBJ1-1, with TRBD1 identical over 10 bases. Germline lookup yields CDR1 SGHRS and CDR2 YFSETQ. The CDR3 totals 15 residues. With V trimmed by 0 bases and J by 5 bases, 4 bases remained unmatched. CDR3 nucleotides: TGCGCCAGCAGCTTGGCCGGGACAGGGGTGACTGAAGCTTTCTTT. Its protein is CASSLAGTGVTEAFF.

This clone was recorded once. The J gene is TRBJ2-3, the V gene TRBV7-8; 12 bases line up with TRBD1. J was trimmed by 4 bases and V by 5 bases; bases with no gene match: 4. Looked up from germline, CDR1 is SGHVS and CDR2 is FQNEAQ. CDR3 length: 15 amino acids. CDR3: CASSIGTGGADTQYF. In DNA form, the CDR3 reads TGTGCCAGCAGCATAGGGACAGGGGGCGCAGATACGCAGTATTTT.

This chain connects TRBV13 to TRBJ1-2; no firm D call. The CDR3 consists of 14 residues. Germline assignment: CDR1 PRHDT and CDR2 FYEKMQ (reference sequence). The V and J ends lost 3 bases and 13 bases respectively, with 21 bases between them. The CDR3 sequence: CASSFQAEAPRSTF. The CDR3 nucleotides are TGTGCCAGCAGCTTCCAAGCCGAGGCCCCACGATCCACCTTC.

The chain carries TRBV27 and TRBJ2-2; TRBD1 agrees at 8 bases. The CDR3 totals 14 residues. The ends lost 3 bases at V and 5 bases at J; junction bases unmatched: 2. Germline loops: CDR1 MNHEY, CDR2 SMNVEV (reference sequence). The CDR3 coding sequence is TGTGCCAGCAGTTTCAGGGGGCGGACCGGGGAGCTGTTTTTT. Protein product: CASSFRGRTGELFF.

This clone came up once. In DNA, the CDR3 is TGTGCCAGCAGCGTAGCGGGAGGCACCTACAATGAGCAGTTCTTC. It encodes CASSVAGGTYNEQFF. The chain combines TRBV9 with TRBJ2-1, with 7 bases matching TRBD2. The CDR3 sequence is 15 residues long. After removal of 0 bases from V and 2 bases from J, the junction contained 2 bases not matched to a gene. The V gene's germline CDR1 is SGDLS and CDR2 YYNGEE.